A selection of T cell receptor beta chains follows, all from one sample in a study of vaccination effects on CD4 cells after COVID-19. Sequencing was performed with immunoSEQ multiplex PCR; in TCRdb, only in-frame clones are kept and a portion is missing. This repertoire shows around 69,000 clones, 70% to 80% found once; its top ten account for approximately 2.3%. Which antigens these TCRs recognize remains unknown. The sequencing here drew on CD4+ T cells from PBMCs cultured without peptide, taken after COVID-19 vaccination. These receptors originate from a human donor who received a COVID-19 vaccine. Each CDR3 is given with its conserved first and last residue. Each record gives: J gene, D gene, V gene, clone size, CDR3 DNA, CDR3 protein. A D gene is named only where the DNA matches it firmly. Clone size, where shown, is once, few, many, or a class for clones that have expanded.

>TRBJ2-5|TRBD2|TRBV28|.
TGTGCCAGCGGTAGCGGGGGGCGGGAGACCCAGTACTTC
CASGSGGRETQYF
>TRBJ1-5|.|TRBV7-2|.
TGTGCCAGCAGTCTAGGGTGGGGAGGAAGCAATCAGCCCCAGCATTTT
CASSLGWGGSNQPQHF
>TRBJ2-5|.|TRBV18|.
TGTGCCAGCTCACCACAGTACCAAGAGACCCAGTACTTC
CASSPQYQETQYF
>TRBJ1-6|.|TRBV7-3|few
TGTGCCAGCAGCTTAGCAGGGGTGAATTCACCCCTCCACTTT
CASSLAGVNSPLHF
>TRBJ1-2|.|TRBV5-6|.
TGTGCCAGCAGCTGGGAGGCTAACTATGGCTACACCTTC
CASSWEANYGYTF
>TRBJ1-1|.|TRBV18|.
TGTGCCAGCTCACCCCCGGACATACGGAACACTGAAGCTTTCTTT
CASSPPDIRNTEAFF
>TRBJ2-5|TRBD2|TRBV5-1|once
TGCGCCAGCAGCTCTAGCGGGGGGTCAACAGAGACCCAGTACTTC
CASSSSGGSTETQYF
>TRBJ2-3|TRBD2|TRBV18|once
TGTGCCAGCTCACCAACTAGCGGGGGAACAGATACGCAGTATTTT
CASSPTSGGTDTQYF
>TRBJ1-1|.|TRBV7-6|.
TGTGCCAGCAGCCAGAACAGGAACACTGAAGCTTTCTTT
CASSQNRNTEAFF
>TRBJ2-1|.|TRBV11-3|.
TGTGCCAGCAGCCTGGGGACACCCACCTACAATGAGCAGTTCTTC
CASSLGTPTYNEQFF
>TRBJ1-1|TRBD1|TRBV2|.
TGTGCCAGCAGTGATCACAGGGGGGGCACTGAAGCTTTCTTT
CASSDHRGGTEAFF
>TRBJ1-1|.|TRBV12-3/TRBV12-4|.
TGTGCCAGCAAGGGCGCATGGCACACTGAAGCTTTCTTT
CASKGAWHTEAFF
>TRBJ2-2|.|TRBV6-1|once
TGTGCCAGCAGTGTGGGGGTTACTATCCTCTCCGGGGAGCTGTTTTTT
CASSVGVTILSGELFF
>TRBJ1-2|.|TRBV21-1|.
TGTGCCAGCAGCAAAGGCCCGGGGGACAGCTATGGCTACACCTTC
CASSKGPGDSYGYTF
>TRBJ2-4|.|TRBV12-3/TRBV12-4|.
TGTGCCAGCAGTTTCCAAGCCAAAAACATTCAGTACTTC
CASSFQAKNIQYF
>TRBJ2-2|.|TRBV7-3|few
TGTGCCAGCAGCCTACAGGCGAACACCGGGGAGCTGTTTTTT
CASSLQANTGELFF
>TRBJ2-5|.|TRBV6-6|.
TGTGCCAGCAGTTACTCCAGAGAGACCCAGTACTTC
CASSYSRETQYF
>TRBJ1-2|.|TRBV4-3|.
TGCGCCAGCAGCCAAGAAAATAAGGGATGGGGTGGCTACACCTTC
CASSQENKGWGGYTF
>TRBJ1-3|.|TRBV2|.
TGTGCCAGCAGTGTGCGGCAGTCTGGAAACACCATATATTTT
CASSVRQSGNTIYF
>TRBJ1-6|.|TRBV4-3|.
TGCGCCAGCAGCCACGATGGGGGTGAGTCACCCCTCCACTTT
CASSHDGGESPLHF
>TRBJ1-1|.|TRBV14|few
TGTGCCAGCAGCGGCGCCCTTGGGACTGAAGCTTTCTTT
CASSGALGTEAFF
>TRBJ1-5|TRBD1|TRBV27|.
TGTGCCAGCAGTCCAACCAGGGGGCAGCCCCAGCATTTT
CASSPTRGQPQHF
>TRBJ2-4|TRBD1|TRBV24-1|.
TGTGCCACCAGTGATACCAGACAGGGGGGAACCAAAAACATTCAGTACTTC
CATSDTRQGGTKNIQYF